This record covers a single T cell receptor beta chain. The antigen is not known. Germline loops: CDR1 MNHEY, CDR2 SVGEGT. V lost 6 bases and J 2 bases, leaving 13 bases between the germline ends. This CDR3 spans 14 amino acids. The lymph nodes were axillary draining lymph nodes from breast cancer patients. This record belongs to a study of breast tumors, draining lymph nodes, adjacent tissues. Broader study findings: The lymph node origin of tumor T cells was framed as consistent with a hypothesis, not demonstrated. Compared with basal-like, luminal-like tumors shared significantly more repertoire with nontumor tissue. The data were judged consistent with most tumor T cells coming from lymph node and expanding in tumor. Tumors had less TCR diversity than lymph nodes, more than nontumor tissue.

TCRdb re-called the multiplex PCR reads with MiXCR, one entry per CDR3 protein. The top ten clones hold roughly 1.1% of a sample with 270,000 or so distinct CDR3 sequences, around 30% of them seen once. The chain links TRBV6-2 or TRBV6-3 to TRBJ2-5; weak D call: TRBD2 (5 bases). This TCR was recovered from a female donor with breast cancer. Some clones in this sample may be carry-over from other donors' samples. The sequencing input was axillary lymph node tissue. CDR3 sequence: CASSSERRQETQYF. The CDR3 nucleotides read TGTGCCAGCAGCTCTGAGCGGCGGCAAGAGACCCAGTACTTC.